This T cell receptor (beta chain) derives from a study of cytomegalovirus exposure and HLA in healthy donors. With regard to this clone: What it binds is unknown.

Study-wide results and caveats: Later findings reportedly placed an Asian-associated ancestry cluster below the roughly 690-donor mean for N-insertions.

V shed 4 bases and J shed 7 bases, with 12 bases lying between them. The germline V gene has CDR1 SGHKS and CDR2 YYEKEE (reference sequence). This CDR3 spans 13 amino acids. Primers included in the PCR were 60 Vbeta and 13 Jbeta primers. Sequencing was performed with immunoSEQ multiplex PCR; in TCRdb, only in-frame clones are kept and a portion is missing. Among around 95,000 clones listed, around 81% were seen once. The specimen was PBMCs. The clonotype was recovered from a female donor in good health and CMV-seropositive. V is TRBV5-5 and J is TRBJ1-5; D is perhaps TRBD1 (6 bases). The CDR3 DNA is TGTGCCAGCAGCCCAGGGGATCAGCAGCCCCAGCATTTT. Its translation: CASSPGDQQPQHF.